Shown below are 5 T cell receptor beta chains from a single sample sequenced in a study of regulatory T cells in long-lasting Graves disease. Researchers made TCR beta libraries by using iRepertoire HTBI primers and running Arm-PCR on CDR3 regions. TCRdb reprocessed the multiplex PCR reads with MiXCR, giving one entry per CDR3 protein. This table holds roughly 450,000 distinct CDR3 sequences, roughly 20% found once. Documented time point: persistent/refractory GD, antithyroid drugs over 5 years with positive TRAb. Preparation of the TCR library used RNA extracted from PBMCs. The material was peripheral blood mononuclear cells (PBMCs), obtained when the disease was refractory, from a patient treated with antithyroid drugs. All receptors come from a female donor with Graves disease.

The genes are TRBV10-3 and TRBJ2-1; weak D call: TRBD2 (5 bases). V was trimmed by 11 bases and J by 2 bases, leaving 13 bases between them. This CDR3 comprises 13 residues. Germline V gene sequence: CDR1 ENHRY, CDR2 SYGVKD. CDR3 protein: CAVQGRTYNEQFF. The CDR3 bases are TGTGCCGTGCAAGGGAGAACCTACAATGAGCAGTTCTTC.

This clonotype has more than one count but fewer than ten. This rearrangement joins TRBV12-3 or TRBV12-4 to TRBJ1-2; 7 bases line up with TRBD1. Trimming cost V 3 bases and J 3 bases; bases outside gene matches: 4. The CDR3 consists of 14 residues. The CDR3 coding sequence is TGTGCCAGCAGTTTTAGTACAGGGGACTATGGCTACACCTTC. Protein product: CASSFSTGDYGYTF.

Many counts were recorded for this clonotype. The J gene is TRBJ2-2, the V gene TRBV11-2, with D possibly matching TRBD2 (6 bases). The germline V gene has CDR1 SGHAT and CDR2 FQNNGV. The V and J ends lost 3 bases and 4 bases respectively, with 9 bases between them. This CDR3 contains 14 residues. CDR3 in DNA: TGTGCCAGCAGCTTCGGAGCGGGCACCGGGGAGCTGTTTTTT. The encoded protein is CASSFGAGTGELFF.

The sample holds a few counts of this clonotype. This CDR3 is CSVDSRDGGYTF. The CDR3 DNA reads TGCAGCGTTGATTCCCGAGATGGTGGCTACACCTTC. V is TRBV29-1 and J is TRBJ1-2; D not resolved. V lost 3 bases and J 7 bases, leaving 12 bases between the germline ends. This CDR3 is built from 12 residues. The germline CDR1 and CDR2 sequences are SQVTM and ANQGSEA.

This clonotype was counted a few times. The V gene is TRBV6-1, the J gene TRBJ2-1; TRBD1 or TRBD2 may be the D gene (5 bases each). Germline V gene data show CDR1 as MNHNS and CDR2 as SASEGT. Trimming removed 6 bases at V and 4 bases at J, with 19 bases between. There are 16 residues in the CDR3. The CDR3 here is CASRRYGGDPYNEQFF. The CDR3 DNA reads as TGTGCCAGCAGGAGGTATGGGGGAGATCCTTACAATGAGCAGTTCTTC.